One T cell receptor beta chain is described in this entry. As yet, its antigen is unknown. The sample is drawn from a study of cytomegalovirus exposure and HLA in healthy donors. Study-level findings and limits: Reportedly, TCR beta sequences accurately predicted HLA-A and HLA-B alleles in most subjects.

This CDR3 is 15 amino acids long. After removal of 5 bases from V and 3 bases from J, the junction contained 5 bases not matched to a gene. Germline assignment: CDR1 SGHTA and CDR2 FQGNSA. The PCR ran on 60 Vbeta and 13 Jbeta primers. Here immunoSEQ multiplex PCR was the method, and the copy in TCRdb shows in-frame clones only, minus some. The sample contains 150,000 to 200,000 clones, around four fifths of which appear only once. This sequence originates from a young woman in good health and CMV-seronegative. This rearrangement joins TRBV7-2 to TRBJ1-5; TRBD1 agrees at 9 bases. Specimen: PBMCs. DNA of the CDR3: TGTGCCAGCAGCATTGGGACAGGGTACAATCAGCCCCAGCATTTT. Amino acids: CASSIGTGYNQPQHF.